The rows below give T cell receptor beta chains drawn from one sample of a study of shared clonotypes between healthy human individuals. This table comes from immunoSEQ multiplex PCR, and its TCRdb copy is limited to in-frame clones, with some not included. The sample yields 450,000 to 500,000 clones, about three quarters seen once. The sequencing input was PBMCs. These receptors were obtained from a middle-aged woman in good health. Some clones in this sample may be carry-over from other donors' samples. The CDR3 runs from the conserved cysteine through the conserved F or W. Each record gives: D gene, V gene, clone size, J gene, CDR3 length, CDR3 protein, CDR3 DNA. The D gene is left open where the match is weak. Clone size is not always given. Where it is, it says once, few, many or a class for expanded clones.

>TRBD1|TRBV27|-|TRBJ1-2|13
CASSLDRGVGYTF
TGTGCCAGCAGTTTGGACAGGGGGGTCGGCTACACCTTC
>-|TRBV15|-|TRBJ1-5|14
CATSGGYSNQPQHF
TGTGCCACCAGCGGGGGCTATAGCAATCAGCCCCAGCATTTT
>TRBD1|TRBV5-4|-|TRBJ2-7|16
CASSSATGTGAVEQYF
TGTGCCAGCAGCTCAGCCACCGGGACAGGGGCGGTCGAGCAGTACTTC
>TRBD2|TRBV9|-|TRBJ2-3|16
CASSSTSGVSTDTQYF
TGTGCCAGCAGCTCAACTAGCGGGGTTAGCACAGATACGCAGTATTTT
>TRBD2|TRBV18|-|TRBJ2-7|14
CASSPRGTSDEQYF
TGTGCCAGCTCACCACGCGGGACTAGCGACGAGCAGTACTTC
>-|TRBV11-3|-|TRBJ2-3|13
CASSLDRTDTQYF
TGTGCCAGCAGCTTAGATCGGACAGATACGCAGTATTTT
>TRBD1|TRBV9|-|TRBJ2-7|15
CASSVDGTGAYEQYF
TGTGCCAGCAGCGTAGACGGGACAGGTGCCTACGAGCAGTACTTC
>TRBD1|TRBV28|-|TRBJ2-2|14
CASSTRQGPGELFF
TGTGCCAGCAGTACCCGACAGGGTCCCGGGGAGCTGTTTTTT
>TRBD1|TRBV5-1|-|TRBJ1-4|15
CASSAGRGANEKLFF
TGCGCCAGCAGCGCGGGCAGGGGGGCTAATGAAAAACTGTTTTTT
>-|TRBV7-2|-|TRBJ1-3|14
CASSSGQIQDTIYF
TGTGCCAGCAGCTCCGGACAGATACAGGACACCATATATTTT
>-|TRBV2|once|TRBJ2-7|16
CASSEGLANISYEQYF
TGTGCCAGCAGTGAAGGTTTAGCGAACATCTCCTACGAGCAGTACTTC
>TRBD2|TRBV6-6|-|TRBJ2-1|16
CASSRLGVAGVNEQFF
TGTGCCAGCAGCCGACTTGGGGTAGCGGGAGTCAATGAGCAGTTCTTC
>TRBD2|TRBV6-1|-|TRBJ2-5|15
CASSLKTSGGETQYF
TGTGCCAGCAGTCTCAAGACTAGCGGGGGAGAGACCCAGTACTTC
>TRBD2|TRBV6-5|once|TRBJ2-2|15
CASSYVGLATGELFF
TGTGCCAGCAGTTACGTGGGACTAGCCACCGGGGAGCTGTTTTTT
>-|TRBV30|few|TRBJ2-2|11
CAWSFSGELFF
TGTGCCTGGAGTTTCAGCGGGGAGCTGTTTTTT
>-|TRBV19|few|TRBJ1-4|15
CASSPQGIPNEKLFF
TGTGCCAGTAGTCCGCAGGGGATACCTAATGAAAAACTGTTTTTT
>-|TRBV15|-|TRBJ1-5|14
CATSWAYSNQSQHF
TGTGCCACCAGCTGGGCGTATAGCAATCAGTCCCAGCATTTT
>-|TRBV29-1|-|TRBJ2-3|12
CSVGGSTDTQYF
TGCAGCGTTGGAGGCAGCACAGATACGCAGTATTTT
>TRBD1|TRBV29-1|-|TRBJ2-7|17
CSVGKPTGVGGTYEQYF
TGCAGCGTTGGGAAGCCGACAGGGGTGGGTGGAACCTACGAGCAGTACTTC
>-|TRBV7-9|-|TRBJ1-1|15
CASSLGTAMNTEAFF
TGTGCCAGCAGCTTAGGGACAGCAATGAACACTGAAGCTTTCTTT
>TRBD2|TRBV5-1|once|TRBJ2-4|15
CASILAGAAKNIQYF
TGCGCCAGCATACTAGCGGGAGCAGCCAAAAACATTCAGTACTTC
>TRBD1|TRBV7-2|-|TRBJ2-7|15
CASSLWGQGSYEQYF
TGTGCCAGCAGCTTATGGGGACAGGGGTCCTACGAGCAGTACTTC
>-|TRBV27|-|TRBJ2-4|14
CASSPARAGYIQYF
TGTGCCAGCAGTCCTGCGAGGGCCGGATACATTCAGTACTTC
>-|TRBV5-5|-|TRBJ1-2|14
CASSLAASGYGYTF
TGTGCCAGCAGCTTGGCCGCCAGTGGGTATGGCTACACCTTC
>-|TRBV2|few|TRBJ2-2|14
CASMGRGVTGELFF
TGTGCCAGCATGGGCCGGGGTGTCACCGGGGAGCTGTTTTTT
>-|TRBV20-1|-|TRBJ1-2|11
CSATQGYGYTF
TGCAGTGCTACACAGGGTTATGGCTACACCTTC
>-|TRBV7-2|once|TRBJ1-2|14
CASSSIGANYGYTF
TGTGCCAGCAGCTCGATCGGGGCTAACTATGGCTACACCTTC
>-|TRBV7-9|-|TRBJ2-7|12
CASSQTGDEQYF
TGTGCCAGCAGCCAGACAGGAGACGAGCAGTACTTC
>TRBD2|TRBV27|-|TRBJ2-7|17
CASSTPRGGSGTYEQYF
TGTGCCAGCAGTACCCCCCGGGGCGGGAGCGGTACCTACGAGCAGTACTTC
>-|TRBV5-4|-|TRBJ2-5|16
CASGRKITGRQETQYF
TGTGCCAGCGGTCGGAAAATAACGGGAAGACAAGAGACCCAGTACTTC
>TRBD1|TRBV6-1|once|TRBJ2-1|15
CASSPTGISYNEQFF
TGTGCCAGCAGCCCGACAGGGATTTCCTACAATGAGCAGTTCTTC
>TRBD2|TRBV7-3|-|TRBJ2-1|18
CASSPTGGLAGVSNEQFF
TGTGCCAGCAGCCCGACGGGGGGTCTAGCGGGAGTATCGAATGAGCAGTTCTTC
>TRBD2|TRBV5-1|-|TRBJ2-1|16
CASSLAQLAGEREQFF
TGCGCCAGCAGCTTGGCCCAACTAGCGGGAGAACGTGAGCAGTTCTTC
>-|TRBV9|few|TRBJ1-4|14
CASSAGDSGEKLFF
TGTGCCAGCAGCGCCGGGGACTCCGGCGAAAAACTGTTTTTT
>TRBD2|TRBV5-1|-|TRBJ2-5|15
CASSRLAGYQETQYF
TGCGCCAGCAGCCGGCTAGCGGGATACCAAGAGACCCAGTACTTC
>-|TRBV29-1|-|TRBJ2-3|13
CSVDPGSTDTQYF
TGCAGCGTTGATCCGGGGAGCACAGATACGCAGTATTTT
>-|TRBV10-3|-|TRBJ1-2|13
CAISEEGLYGYTF
TGTGCCATCAGTGAGGAGGGACTGTATGGCTACACCTTC
>-|TRBV6-5|-|TRBJ2-1|13
CASSYGGRDEQFF
TGTGCCAGCAGTTACGGGGGGCGGGATGAGCAGTTCTTC
>TRBD1|TRBV29-1|-|TRBJ1-5|12
CSVMTGDQPQHF
TGCAGCGTGATGACAGGGGATCAGCCCCAGCATTTT
>-|TRBV11-3|-|TRBJ2-7|14
CASSLVDKAYEQYF
TGTGCCAGCAGCTTAGTTGACAAGGCCTACGAGCAGTACTTC
>TRBD2|TRBV29-1|once|TRBJ2-5|15
CSVGGLAGPMETQYF
TGCAGCGTTGGGGGACTAGCGGGACCGATGGAGACCCAGTACTTC